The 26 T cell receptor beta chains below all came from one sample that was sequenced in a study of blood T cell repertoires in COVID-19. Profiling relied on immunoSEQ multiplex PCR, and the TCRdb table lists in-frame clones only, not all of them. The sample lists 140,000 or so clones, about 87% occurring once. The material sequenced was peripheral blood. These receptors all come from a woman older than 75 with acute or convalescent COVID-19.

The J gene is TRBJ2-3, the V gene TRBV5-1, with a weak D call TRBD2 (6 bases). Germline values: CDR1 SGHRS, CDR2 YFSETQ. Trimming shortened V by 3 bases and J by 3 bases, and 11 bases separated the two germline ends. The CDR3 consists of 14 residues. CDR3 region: CASSSTSLTDTQYF. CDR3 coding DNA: TGCGCCAGCAGCTCCACTAGCCTAACAGATACGCAGTATTTT.

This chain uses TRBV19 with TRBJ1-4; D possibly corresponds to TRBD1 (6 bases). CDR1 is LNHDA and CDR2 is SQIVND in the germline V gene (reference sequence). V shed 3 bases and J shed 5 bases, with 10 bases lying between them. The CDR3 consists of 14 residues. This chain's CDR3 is CASSMSRGNEKLFF. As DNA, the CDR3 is TGTGCCAGTAGTATGTCCAGGGGCAATGAAAAACTGTTTTTT.

The CDR3 spells CASSLGRADSGTEAFF. The CDR3 nucleotides are TGCGCCAGCAGCTTGGGTCGGGCAGACAGTGGAACTGAAGCTTTCTTT. This chain links TRBV5-1 with TRBJ1-1, with D maybe TRBD1 (5 bases). Germline loops: CDR1 SGHRS, CDR2 YFSETQ. The CDR3 consists of 16 residues. Deletions cut 0 bases from V and 5 bases from J, with 17 bases between.

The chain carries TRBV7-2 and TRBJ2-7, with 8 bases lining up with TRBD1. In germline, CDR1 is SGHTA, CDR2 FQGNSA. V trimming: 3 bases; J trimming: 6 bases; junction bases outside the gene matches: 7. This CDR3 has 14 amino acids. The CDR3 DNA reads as TGTGCCAGCAGCTTCAAACAGGGGGTTAGCGAGCAGTACTTC. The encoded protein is CASSFKQGVSEQYF.

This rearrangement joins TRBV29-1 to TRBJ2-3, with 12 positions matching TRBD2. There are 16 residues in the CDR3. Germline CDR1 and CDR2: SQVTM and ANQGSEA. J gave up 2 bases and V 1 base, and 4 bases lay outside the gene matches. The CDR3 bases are TGCAGCGTTGAAGTTGGACTAGCGGGGACCACAGATACGCAGTATTTT. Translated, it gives CSVEVGLAGTTDTQYF.

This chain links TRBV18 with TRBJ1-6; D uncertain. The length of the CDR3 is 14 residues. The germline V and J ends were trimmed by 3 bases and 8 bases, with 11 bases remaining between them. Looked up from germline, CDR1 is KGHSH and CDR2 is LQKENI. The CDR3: CASSPSGEYSPLHF. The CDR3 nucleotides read TGTGCCAGCTCACCGTCGGGAGAATATTCACCCCTCCACTTT.

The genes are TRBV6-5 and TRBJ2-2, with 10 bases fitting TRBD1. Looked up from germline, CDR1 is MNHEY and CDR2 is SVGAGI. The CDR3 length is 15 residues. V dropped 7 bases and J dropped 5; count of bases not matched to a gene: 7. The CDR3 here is CASTRDRGWTGELFF. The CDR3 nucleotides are TGTGCCAGCACCCGGGACAGGGGATGGACCGGGGAGCTGTTTTTT.

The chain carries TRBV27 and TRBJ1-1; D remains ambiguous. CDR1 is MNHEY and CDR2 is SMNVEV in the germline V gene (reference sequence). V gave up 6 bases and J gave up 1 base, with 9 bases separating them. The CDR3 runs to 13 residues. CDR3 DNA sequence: TGTGCCAGCAGGAGCACAGCGAACACTGAAGCTTTCTTT. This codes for CASRSTANTEAFF.

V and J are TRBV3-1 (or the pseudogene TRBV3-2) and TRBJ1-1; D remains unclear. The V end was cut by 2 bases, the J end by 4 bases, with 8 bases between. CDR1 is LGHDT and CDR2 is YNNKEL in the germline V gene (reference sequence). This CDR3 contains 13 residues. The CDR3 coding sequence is TGTGCCAGCAGCCAACGGGGTAGCACTGAAGCTTTCTTT. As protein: CASSQRGSTEAFF.

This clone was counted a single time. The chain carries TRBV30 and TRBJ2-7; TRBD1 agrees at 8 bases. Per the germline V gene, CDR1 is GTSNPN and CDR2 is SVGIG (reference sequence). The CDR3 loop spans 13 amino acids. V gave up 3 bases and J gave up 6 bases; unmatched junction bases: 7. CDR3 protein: CAWRNTGGGEQYF. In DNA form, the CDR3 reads TGTGCCTGGAGGAACACAGGGGGAGGCGAGCAGTACTTC.

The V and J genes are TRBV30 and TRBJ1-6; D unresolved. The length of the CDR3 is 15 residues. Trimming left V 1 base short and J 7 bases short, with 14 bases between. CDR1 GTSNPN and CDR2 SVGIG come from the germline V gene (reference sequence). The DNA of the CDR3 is TGTGCCTGGAGTGGGGGTCCCGGACTAAATTCACCCCTCCACTTT. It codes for CAWSGGPGLNSPLHF.

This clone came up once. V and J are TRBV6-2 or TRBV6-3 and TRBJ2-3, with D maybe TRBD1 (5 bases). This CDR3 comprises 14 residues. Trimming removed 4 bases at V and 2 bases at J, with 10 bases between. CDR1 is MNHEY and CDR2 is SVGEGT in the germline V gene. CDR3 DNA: TGTGCCAGCAGTTCCCCAGGGTTCACAGATACGCAGTATTTT. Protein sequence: CASSSPGFTDTQYF.

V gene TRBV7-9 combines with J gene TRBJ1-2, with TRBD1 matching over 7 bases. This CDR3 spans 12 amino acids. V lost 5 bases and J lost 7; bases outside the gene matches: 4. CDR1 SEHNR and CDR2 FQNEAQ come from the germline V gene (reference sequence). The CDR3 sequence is CASSPQGIGYTF. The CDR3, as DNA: TGTGCCAGCAGCCCACAGGGGATTGGCTACACCTTC.

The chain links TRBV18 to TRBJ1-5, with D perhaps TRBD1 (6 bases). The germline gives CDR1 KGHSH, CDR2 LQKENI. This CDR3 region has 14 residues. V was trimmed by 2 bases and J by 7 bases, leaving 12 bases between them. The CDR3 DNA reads TGTGCCAGCTCACCAGCAGGGGAATACCAGCCCCAGCATTTT. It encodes CASSPAGEYQPQHF.

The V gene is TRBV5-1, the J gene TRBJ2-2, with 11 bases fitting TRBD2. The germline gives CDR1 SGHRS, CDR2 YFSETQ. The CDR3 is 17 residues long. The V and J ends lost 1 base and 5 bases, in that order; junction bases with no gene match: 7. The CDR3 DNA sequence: TGCGCCAGCAGCTTGACTAGCGGGGGACGGGGGACCGGGGAGCTGTTTTTT. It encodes CASSLTSGGRGTGELFF. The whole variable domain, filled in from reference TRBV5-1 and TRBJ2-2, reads KAGVTQTPRYLIKTRGQQVTLSCSPISGHRSVSWYQQTPGQGLQFLFEYFSETQRNKGNFPGRFSGRQFSNSRSEMNVSTLELGDSALYLCASSLTSGGRGTGELFFGEGSRLTVL.

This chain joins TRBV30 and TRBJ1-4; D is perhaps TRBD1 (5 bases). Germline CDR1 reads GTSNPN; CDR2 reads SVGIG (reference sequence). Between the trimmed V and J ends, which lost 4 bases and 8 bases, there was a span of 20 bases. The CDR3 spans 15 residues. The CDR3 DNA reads TGTGCCTGGAAACACTTGGGGGGGGTGGAGGAAAAACTGTTTTTT. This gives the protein CAWKHLGGVEEKLFF.

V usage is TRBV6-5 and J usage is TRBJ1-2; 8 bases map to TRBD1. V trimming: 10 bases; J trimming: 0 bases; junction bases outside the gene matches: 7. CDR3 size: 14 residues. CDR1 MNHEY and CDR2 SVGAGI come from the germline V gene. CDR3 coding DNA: TGTGCCACCTCTTGGGGACAGGCTAACTATGGCTACACCTTC. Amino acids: CATSWGQANYGYTF.

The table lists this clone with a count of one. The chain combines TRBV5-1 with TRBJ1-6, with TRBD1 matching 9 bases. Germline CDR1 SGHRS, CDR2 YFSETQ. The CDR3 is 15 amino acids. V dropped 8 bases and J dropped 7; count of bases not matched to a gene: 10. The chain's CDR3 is CASSGDRVGNSPLHF. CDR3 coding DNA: TGCGCCAGTTCAGGGGACAGGGTGGGGAATTCACCCCTCCACTTT.

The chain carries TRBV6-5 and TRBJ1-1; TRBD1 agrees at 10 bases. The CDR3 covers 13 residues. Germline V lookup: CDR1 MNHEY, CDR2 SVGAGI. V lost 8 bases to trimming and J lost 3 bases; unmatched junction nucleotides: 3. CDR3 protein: CASWTGGYTEAFF. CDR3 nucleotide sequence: TGTGCCAGCTGGACAGGGGGTTACACTGAAGCTTTCTTT.

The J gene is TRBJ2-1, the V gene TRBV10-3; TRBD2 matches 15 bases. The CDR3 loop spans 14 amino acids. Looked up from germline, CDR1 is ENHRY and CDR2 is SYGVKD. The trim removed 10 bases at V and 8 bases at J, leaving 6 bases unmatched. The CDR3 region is CASRTSGGAHEQFF. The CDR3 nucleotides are TGTGCCAGCAGGACTAGCGGGGGGGCACATGAGCAGTTCTTC.

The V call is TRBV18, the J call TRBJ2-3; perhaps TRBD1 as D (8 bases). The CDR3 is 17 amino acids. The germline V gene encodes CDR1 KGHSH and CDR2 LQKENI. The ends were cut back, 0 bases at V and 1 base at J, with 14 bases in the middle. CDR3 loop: CASSPPNRGGGTDTQYF. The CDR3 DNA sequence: TGTGCCAGCTCACCACCGAACAGGGGGGGAGGCACAGATACGCAGTATTTT.

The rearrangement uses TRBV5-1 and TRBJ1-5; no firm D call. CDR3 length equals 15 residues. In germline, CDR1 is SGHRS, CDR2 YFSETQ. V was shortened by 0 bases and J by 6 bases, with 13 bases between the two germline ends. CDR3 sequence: CASSLGLGSGQPQHF. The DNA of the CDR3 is TGCGCCAGCAGCTTGGGTTTGGGCAGTGGTCAGCCCCAGCATTTT.

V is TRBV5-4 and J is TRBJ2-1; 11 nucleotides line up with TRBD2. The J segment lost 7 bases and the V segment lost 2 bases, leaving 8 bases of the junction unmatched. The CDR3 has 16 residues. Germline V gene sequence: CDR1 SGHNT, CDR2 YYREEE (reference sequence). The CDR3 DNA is TGTGCCAGCAGCTTCGGAATAGCGGGGGGGGAGAATGAGCAGTTCTTC. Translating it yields CASSFGIAGGENEQFF. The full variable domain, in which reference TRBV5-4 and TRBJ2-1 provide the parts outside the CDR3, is ETGVTQSPTHLIKTRGQQVTLRCSSQSGHNTVSWYQQALGQGPQFIFQYYREEENGRGNFPPRFSGLQFPNYSSELNVNALELDDSALYLCASSFGIAGGENEQFFGPGTRLTVL.

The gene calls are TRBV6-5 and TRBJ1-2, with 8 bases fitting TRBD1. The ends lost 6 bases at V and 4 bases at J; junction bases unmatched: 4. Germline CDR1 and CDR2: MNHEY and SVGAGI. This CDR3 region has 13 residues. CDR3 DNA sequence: TGTGCCAGCAGCCAGGGGGCCCCCTATGGCTACACCTTC. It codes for CASSQGAPYGYTF.

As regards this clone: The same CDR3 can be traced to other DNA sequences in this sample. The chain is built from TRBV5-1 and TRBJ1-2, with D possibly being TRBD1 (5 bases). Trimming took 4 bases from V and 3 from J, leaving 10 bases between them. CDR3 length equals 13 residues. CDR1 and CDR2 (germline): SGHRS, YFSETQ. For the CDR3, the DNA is TGCGCCAGCAGCCGAGCGGGGGACTATGGCTACACCTTC. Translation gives CASSRAGDYGYTF.

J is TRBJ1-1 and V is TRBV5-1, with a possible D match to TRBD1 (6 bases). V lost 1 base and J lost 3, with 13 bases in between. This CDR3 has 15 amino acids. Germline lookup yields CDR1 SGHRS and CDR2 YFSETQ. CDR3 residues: CASSLSDRSYTEAFF. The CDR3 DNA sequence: TGCGCCAGCAGCTTGTCGGACAGATCTTACACTGAAGCTTTCTTT.